At least ten counts were recorded for the clone carrying this T cell receptor (beta chain). The antigen is undetermined. This CDR3 has 14 amino acids. Germline V gives CDR1 SGHTA, CDR2 FQGNSA. The V gene lost 1 base and the J gene lost 0 bases, with 6 bases spanning the gap. The data were obtained in a study of T cells after yellow fever vaccination. Study-wide context: With SMART-Seq v4 Ultra Low Input, the fractions containing low cell numbers were prepared.

A 5'RACE template-switching step, the method used to make TCR cDNA, added a universal primer site and UMIs. In TCRdb, the 5' RACE reads were re-called with MiXCR into one record per CDR3 protein. Of about 170,000 distinct CDR3 sequences in the sample, approximately 6.2% were seen once. Overall study findings and caveats: The study noted that FACS-sorted repertoires could contain abundant clonotypes contaminating from the bulk population. A weaker secondary response peaked on day 5, the primary on day 15.

The sample in question was CD4+ T cells sorted from PBMCs, obtained on the day of the first yellow fever vaccination. The clonotype comes from a man aged 18 to 30 who received the YFV17D yellow fever vaccine. The rearrangement links TRBV7-2 to TRBJ1-2; D remains unclear. The CDR3 sequence is CASSLGQANYGYTF. CDR3 nucleotides: TGTGCCAGCAGCTTAGGTCAGGCTAACTATGGCTACACCTTC.